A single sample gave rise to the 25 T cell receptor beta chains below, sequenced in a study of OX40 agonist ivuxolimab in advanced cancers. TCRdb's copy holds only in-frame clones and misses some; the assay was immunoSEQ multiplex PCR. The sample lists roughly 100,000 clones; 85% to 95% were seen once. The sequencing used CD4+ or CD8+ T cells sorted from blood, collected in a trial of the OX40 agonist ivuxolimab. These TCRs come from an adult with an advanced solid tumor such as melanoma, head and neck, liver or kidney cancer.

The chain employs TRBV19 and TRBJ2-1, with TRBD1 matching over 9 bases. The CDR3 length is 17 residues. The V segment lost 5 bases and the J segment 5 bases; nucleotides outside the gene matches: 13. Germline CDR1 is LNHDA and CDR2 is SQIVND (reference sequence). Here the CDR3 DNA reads TGTGCCAGTAGTTCCCACTCCCGGGACAGGGTCCACAATGAGCAGTTCTTC. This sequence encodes CASSSHSRDRVHNEQFF.

The DNA for the CDR3 is TGTGCCAGCAGCGTAGGGGCGAATGGAAACACCATATATTTT. The encoded protein is CASSVGANGNTIYF. The rearrangement links TRBV9 to TRBJ1-3; D gene unclear. V was cut by 0 bases and J by 3 bases, with 7 bases left in between. CDR1 SGDLS and CDR2 YYNGEE come from the germline V gene. CDR3 size: 14 residues.

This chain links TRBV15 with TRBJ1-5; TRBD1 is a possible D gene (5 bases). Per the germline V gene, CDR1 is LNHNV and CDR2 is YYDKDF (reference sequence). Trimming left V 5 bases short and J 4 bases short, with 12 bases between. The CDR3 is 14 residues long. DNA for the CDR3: TGTGCCACCAGCCGGCCTGAGGGGAATCAGCCCCAGCATTTT. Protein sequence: CATSRPEGNQPQHF.

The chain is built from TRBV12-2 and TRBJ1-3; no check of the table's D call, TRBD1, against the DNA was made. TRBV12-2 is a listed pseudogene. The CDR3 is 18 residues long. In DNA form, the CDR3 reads TGTGCAAGTCGCTTAGACCATCCTAACAGGGGACCTGGAAACACCATATATTTT. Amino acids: CASRLDHPNRGPGNTIYF.

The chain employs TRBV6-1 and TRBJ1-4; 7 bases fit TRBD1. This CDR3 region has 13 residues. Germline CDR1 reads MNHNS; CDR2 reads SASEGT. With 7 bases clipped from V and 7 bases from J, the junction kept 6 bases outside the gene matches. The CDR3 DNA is TGTGCCAGCACAGGGGGATCCAGTGAAAAACTGTTTTTT. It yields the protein CASTGGSSEKLFF.

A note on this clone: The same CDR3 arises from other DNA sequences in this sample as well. CDR3 DNA: TGCAGTGCTAGAGGAGCCAATGAGCAGTTCTTC. It codes for CSARGANEQFF. V is TRBV20-1 and J is TRBJ2-1; no definite D call. Trimming shortened V by 1 base and J by 6 bases, and 4 bases separated the two germline ends. Germline V CDR1 and CDR2: DFQATT, SNEGSKA (reference sequence). This CDR3 is built from 11 residues.

CDR3 DNA: TGTGCCAGCAGTCAGACGGGACAGCCCCAGCATTTT. Protein product: CASSQTGQPQHF. The rearrangement joins TRBV6-6 to TRBJ1-5; the D is unclear. This CDR3 has 12 residues. Deletions cut 5 bases from V and 7 bases from J, with 9 bases between. Germline CDR1 and CDR2: MNHNY and SVGAGI (reference sequence).

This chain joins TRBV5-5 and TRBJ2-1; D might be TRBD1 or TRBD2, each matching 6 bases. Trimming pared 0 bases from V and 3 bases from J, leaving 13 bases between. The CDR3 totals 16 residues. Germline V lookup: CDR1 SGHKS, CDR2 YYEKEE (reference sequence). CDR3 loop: CASSLVTGAIYNEQFF. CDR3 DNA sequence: TGTGCCAGCAGCTTGGTGACGGGGGCTATCTACAATGAGCAGTTCTTC.

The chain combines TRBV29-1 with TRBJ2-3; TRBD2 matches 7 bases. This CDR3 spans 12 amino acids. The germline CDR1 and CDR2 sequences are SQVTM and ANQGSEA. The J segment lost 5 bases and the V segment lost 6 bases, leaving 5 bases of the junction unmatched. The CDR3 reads CSVRTSKDTQYF. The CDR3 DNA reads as TGCAGCGTCCGGACTAGTAAAGATACGCAGTATTTT.

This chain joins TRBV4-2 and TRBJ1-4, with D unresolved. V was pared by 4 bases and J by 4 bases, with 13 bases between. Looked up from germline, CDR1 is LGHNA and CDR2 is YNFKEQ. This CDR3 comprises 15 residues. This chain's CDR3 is CASSPLDTDNEKLFF. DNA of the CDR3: TGTGCCAGCAGCCCCCTAGACACGGATAATGAAAAACTGTTTTTT.

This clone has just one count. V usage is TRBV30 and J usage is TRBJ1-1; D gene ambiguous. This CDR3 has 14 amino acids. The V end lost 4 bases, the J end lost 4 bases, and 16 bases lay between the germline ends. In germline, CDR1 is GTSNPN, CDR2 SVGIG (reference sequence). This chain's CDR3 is CAWTIPGWGTEAFF. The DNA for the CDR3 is TGTGCCTGGACCATTCCGGGCTGGGGCACTGAAGCTTTCTTT.

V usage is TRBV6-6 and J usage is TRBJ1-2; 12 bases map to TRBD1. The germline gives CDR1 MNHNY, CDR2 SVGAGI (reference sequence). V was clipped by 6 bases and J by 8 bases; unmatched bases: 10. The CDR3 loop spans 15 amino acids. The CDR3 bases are TGTGCCAGCAGCCCCGGGACAGGGGGCGCAGGCGGCTACACCTTC. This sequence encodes CASSPGTGGAGGYTF.

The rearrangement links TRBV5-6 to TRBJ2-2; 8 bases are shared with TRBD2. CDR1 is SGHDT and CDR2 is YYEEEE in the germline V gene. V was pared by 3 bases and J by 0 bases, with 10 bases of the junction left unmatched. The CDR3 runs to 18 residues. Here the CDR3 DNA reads TGTGCCAGCAGCTGGTGGGAGGTAGCGGGACCGAACACCGGGGAGCTGTTTTTT. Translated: CASSWWEVAGPNTGELFF.

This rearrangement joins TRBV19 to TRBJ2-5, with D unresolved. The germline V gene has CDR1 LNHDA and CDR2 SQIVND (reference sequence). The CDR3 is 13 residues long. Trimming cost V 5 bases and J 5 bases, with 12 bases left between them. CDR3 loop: CASSYTAGETQYF. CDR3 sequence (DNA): TGTGCCAGTAGTTACACCGCCGGGGAGACCCAGTACTTC. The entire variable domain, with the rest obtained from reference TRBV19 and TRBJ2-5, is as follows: DGGITQSPKYLFRKEGQNVTLSCEQNLNHDAMYWYRQDPGQGLRLIYYSQIVNDFQKGDIAEGYSVSREKKESFPLTVTSAQKNPTAFYLCASSYTAGETQYFGPGTRLLVL.

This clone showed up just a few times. Here the CDR3 DNA reads TGTGCCAGCAGCCTCTCAGGGACAGGGTTAGATGGCTACACCTTC. It encodes CASSLSGTGLDGYTF. V is TRBV4-2 and J is TRBJ1-2, with TRBD1 matching 9 bases. Germline values: CDR1 LGHNA, CDR2 YNFKEQ. This CDR3 is built from 15 residues. Unmatched junction bases numbered 9, after V lost 4 bases and J lost 6 bases.

This CDR3 reads CASSQMTGWFSPLHF. DNA for the CDR3: TGCGCCAGCAGCCAAATGACAGGGTGGTTCTCACCCCTCCACTTT. V is TRBV4-3 and J is TRBJ1-6, with 7 bases lining up with TRBD1. The CDR3 covers 15 residues. The J segment lost 10 bases and the V segment lost 2 bases, leaving 8 bases of the junction unmatched. In germline, CDR1 is LGHNA, CDR2 YSLEER.

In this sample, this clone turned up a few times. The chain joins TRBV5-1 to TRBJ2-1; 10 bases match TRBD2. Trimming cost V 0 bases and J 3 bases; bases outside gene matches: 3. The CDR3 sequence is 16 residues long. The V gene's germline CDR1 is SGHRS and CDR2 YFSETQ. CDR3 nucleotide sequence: TGCGCCAGCAGCTTGGTTAGCGGGAGGCTCTACAATGAGCAGTTCTTC. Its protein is CASSLVSGRLYNEQFF.

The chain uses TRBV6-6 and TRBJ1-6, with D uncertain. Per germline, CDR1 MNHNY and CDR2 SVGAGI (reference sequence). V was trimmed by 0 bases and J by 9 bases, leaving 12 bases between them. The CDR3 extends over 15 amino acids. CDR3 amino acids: CASSYSWESSSPLHF. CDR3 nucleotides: TGTGCCAGCAGTTACTCCTGGGAATCCAGTTCACCCCTCCACTTT.

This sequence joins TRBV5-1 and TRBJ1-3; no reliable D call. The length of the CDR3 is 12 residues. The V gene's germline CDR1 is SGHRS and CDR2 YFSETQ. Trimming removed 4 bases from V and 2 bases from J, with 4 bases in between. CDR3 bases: TGCGCCAGCAGCGACCCTGGAAACACCATATATTTT. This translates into CASSDPGNTIYF.

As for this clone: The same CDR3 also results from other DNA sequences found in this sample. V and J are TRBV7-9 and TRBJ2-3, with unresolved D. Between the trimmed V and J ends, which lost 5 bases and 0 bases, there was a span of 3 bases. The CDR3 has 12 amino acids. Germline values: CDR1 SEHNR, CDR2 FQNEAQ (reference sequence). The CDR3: CASSPSTDTQYF. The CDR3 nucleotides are TGTGCCAGCAGCCCTAGCACAGATACGCAGTATTTT.

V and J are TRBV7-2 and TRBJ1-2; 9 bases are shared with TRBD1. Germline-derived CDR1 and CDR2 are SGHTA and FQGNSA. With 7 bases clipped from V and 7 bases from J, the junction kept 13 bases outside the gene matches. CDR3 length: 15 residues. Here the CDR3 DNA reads TGTGCCAGCATCCTGAGGACAGGGGACGACGGTGGCTACACCTTC. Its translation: CASILRTGDDGGYTF.

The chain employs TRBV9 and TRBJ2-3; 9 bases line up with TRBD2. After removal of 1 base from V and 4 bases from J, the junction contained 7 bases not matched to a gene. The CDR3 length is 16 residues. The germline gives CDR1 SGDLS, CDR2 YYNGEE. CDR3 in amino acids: CASSVMASGAADTQYF. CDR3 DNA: TGTGCCAGCAGCGTAATGGCTAGCGGGGCGGCAGATACGCAGTATTTT.

The CDR3 loop is CASSFNADGYTF. The CDR3 coding sequence is TGTGCCAGCAGTTTTAATGCGGATGGCTACACCTTC. J is TRBJ1-2 and V is TRBV28; no clear D. CDR3 length: 12 residues. The germline CDR1 and CDR2 sequences are MDHEN and SYDVKM. V lost 3 bases and J 6 bases, leaving 8 bases between the germline ends.

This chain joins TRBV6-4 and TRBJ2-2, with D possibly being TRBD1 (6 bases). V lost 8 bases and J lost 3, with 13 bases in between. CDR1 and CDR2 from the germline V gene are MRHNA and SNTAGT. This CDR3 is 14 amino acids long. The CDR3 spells CASRRQVYTGELFF. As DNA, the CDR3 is TGTGCCAGCCGGAGACAGGTTTACACCGGGGAGCTGTTTTTT.

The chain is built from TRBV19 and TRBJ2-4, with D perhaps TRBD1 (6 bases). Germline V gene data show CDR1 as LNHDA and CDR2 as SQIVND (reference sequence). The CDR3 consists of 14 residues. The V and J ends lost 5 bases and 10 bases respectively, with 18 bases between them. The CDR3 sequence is CASSAKTGSGIQYF. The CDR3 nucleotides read TGTGCCAGTAGTGCTAAAACAGGGTCCGGGATTCAGTACTTC.